The T cell receptor (beta chain) under discussion was sequenced for a study of T-cell memory formation after mild COVID-19. This clonotype was observed a handful of times. Its antigen is unidentified. The germline CDR1 and CDR2 sequences are SGHRS and YFSETQ. The CDR3 consists of 14 residues. The V end was cut by 7 bases, the J end by 5 bases, with 17 bases between. In TCRdb, the 5' RACE reads were re-called with MiXCR into one record per CDR3 protein. This table has 200,000 to 250,000 distinct CDR3 sequences, around 9.5% appearing once. Findings of the study overall: Pre-infection memory carried some responding clones, suggesting that cross-reactive memory joined.

Source material: PBMCs or a T cell subset sorted from them (not recorded which). The origin of this receptor is a man younger than 35 who had mild COVID-19 (a few samples of this study predate the infection). Cell type and time point are not known. The rearrangement uses TRBV5-1 and TRBJ2-3; possible D gene TRBD1, 6 bases. This CDR3 reads CASGSGQGIDTQYF. In nucleotides, the CDR3 is TGCGCCAGCGGGTCAGGCCAGGGGATAGATACGCAGTATTTT.